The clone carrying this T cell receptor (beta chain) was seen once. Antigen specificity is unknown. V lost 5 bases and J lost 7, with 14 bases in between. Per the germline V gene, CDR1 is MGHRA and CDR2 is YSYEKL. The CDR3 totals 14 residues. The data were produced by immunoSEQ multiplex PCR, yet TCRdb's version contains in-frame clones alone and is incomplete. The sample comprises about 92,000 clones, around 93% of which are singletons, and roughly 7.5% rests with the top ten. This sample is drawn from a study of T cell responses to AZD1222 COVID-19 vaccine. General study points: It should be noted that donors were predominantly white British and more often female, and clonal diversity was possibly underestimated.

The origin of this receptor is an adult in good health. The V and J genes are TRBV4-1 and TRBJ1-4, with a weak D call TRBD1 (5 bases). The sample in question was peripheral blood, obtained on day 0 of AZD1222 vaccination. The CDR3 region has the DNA TGCGCCAGCAGCAGACTCCCGGGGGGTGAAAAACTGTTTTTT. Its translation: CASSRLPGGEKLFF.